These T cell receptor beta chains were read from a single sample in a study of blood T cell repertoires in COVID-19. Data came from immunoSEQ multiplex PCR; TCRdb stores just in-frame clones and leaves some out. This table has some 260,000 clones, more than 75% appearing once. Sequenced material: PBMCs or T cells enriched from blood (not recorded which). These receptors all stem from a middle-aged man who had recovered from COVID-19. CDR3s include the opening cysteine and the closing phenylalanine or tryptophan. Fields, in order: J gene, V gene, clone size, D gene, CDR3 DNA, CDR3 protein. The D gene is left open where the match is weak. Size tells how often a clone was seen (once, few, many) or the class of an expanded clone, and some rows leave it out.

j_call: TRBJ1-5; v_call: TRBV6-2/TRBV6-3; clone_size: few; d_call: TRBD1; cdr3_nt: TGTGCCAGCAGTTACTCGATGTCCAGGGGGCTTTATCAGCCCCAGCATTTT; cdr3_aa: CASSYSMSRGLYQPQHF
j_call: TRBJ1-2; v_call: TRBV30; clone_size: once; d_call: NA; cdr3_nt: TGTGCCTGTCCGACTACCCCCTATGGCTACACCTTC; cdr3_aa: CACPTTPYGYTF
j_call: TRBJ1-5; v_call: TRBV28; clone_size: once; d_call: TRBD1; cdr3_nt: TGTGCCAGCAGCCCGACAGGGTGGAGCAATCAGCCCCAGCATTTT; cdr3_aa: CASSPTGWSNQPQHF
j_call: TRBJ1-1; v_call: TRBV29-1; clone_size: NA; d_call: NA; cdr3_nt: TGCAGCGTTGTAAAGGGGGCTGAAGCTTTCTTT; cdr3_aa: CSVVKGAEAFF
j_call: TRBJ1-2; v_call: TRBV27; clone_size: NA; d_call: NA; cdr3_nt: TGTGCCAGCAGTTTATCTCGGGACTATGGCTACACCTTC; cdr3_aa: CASSLSRDYGYTF
j_call: TRBJ1-6; v_call: TRBV28; clone_size: NA; d_call: NA; cdr3_nt: TGTGCCAGCAGTTTACGCTCAGCCACACAGGGCCCTAATTCACCCCTCCACTTT; cdr3_aa: CASSLRSATQGPNSPLHF
j_call: TRBJ2-2; v_call: TRBV6-5; clone_size: NA; d_call: TRBD1; cdr3_nt: TGTGCCAGCAGAACCGGGACAGGCCACACCGGGGAGCTGTTTTTT; cdr3_aa: CASRTGTGHTGELFF
j_call: TRBJ1-4; v_call: TRBV6-5; clone_size: NA; d_call: NA; cdr3_nt: TGTGCCAGCAGGACAGACCTTAATGAAAAACTGTTTTTT; cdr3_aa: CASRTDLNEKLFF
j_call: TRBJ1-1; v_call: TRBV4-3; clone_size: NA; d_call: NA; cdr3_nt: TGCGCCAGCAGCCGACACAGATATGAAGCTGGTGAAGCTTTCTTT; cdr3_aa: CASSRHRYEAGEAFF
j_call: TRBJ2-7; v_call: TRBV6-5; clone_size: NA; d_call: NA; cdr3_nt: TGTGCCAGCAGTTACCTCGGTGAGAGCTCCTACGAGCAGTACTTC; cdr3_aa: CASSYLGESSYEQYF
j_call: TRBJ2-3; v_call: TRBV6-1; clone_size: NA; d_call: TRBD2; cdr3_nt: TGTGCCAGCAGTGAAGCGGGGGGGGATACGCAGTATTTT; cdr3_aa: CASSEAGGDTQYF
j_call: TRBJ1-4; v_call: TRBV30; clone_size: NA; d_call: TRBD1; cdr3_nt: TGTGCCTGGCGGGGACAGGGTCGTGAAAAACTGTTTTTT; cdr3_aa: CAWRGQGREKLFF
j_call: TRBJ1-1; v_call: TRBV19; clone_size: few; d_call: TRBD1; cdr3_nt: TGTGCCAGTAGTAGGTTGGGACAGCTGTTCACCATGAACACTGAAGCTTTCTTT; cdr3_aa: CASSRLGQLFTMNTEAFF
j_call: TRBJ2-7; v_call: TRBV5-4; clone_size: NA; d_call: TRBD1; cdr3_nt: TGTGCCAGCAGCTCCAAGACAGGGGGCGGGGAGCAGTACTTC; cdr3_aa: CASSSKTGGGEQYF
j_call: TRBJ2-3; v_call: TRBV19; clone_size: NA; d_call: TRBD2; cdr3_nt: TGTGCCAGTAGTATCGGACTAGCGGGGGGGCTTCGCACAGATACGCAGTATTTT; cdr3_aa: CASSIGLAGGLRTDTQYF
j_call: TRBJ2-1; v_call: TRBV27; clone_size: NA; d_call: NA; cdr3_nt: TGTGCCAGCAGTATGGGGGGAGGCGGCTCCTACAATGAGCAGTTCTTC; cdr3_aa: CASSMGGGGSYNEQFF
j_call: TRBJ1-3; v_call: TRBV5-1; clone_size: NA; d_call: TRBD1; cdr3_nt: TGCGCCAGCTCCCAGGGGGCATCTGGAAACACCATATATTTT; cdr3_aa: CASSQGASGNTIYF
j_call: TRBJ1-6; v_call: TRBV27; clone_size: NA; d_call: NA; cdr3_nt: TGTGCCAGCAGGACCGGGAACTATAATTCACCCCTCCACTTT; cdr3_aa: CASRTGNYNSPLHF
j_call: TRBJ2-7; v_call: TRBV6-6; clone_size: few; d_call: NA; cdr3_nt: TGTGCCAGCAGTTACTTACGGGACAACTACGAGCAGTACTTC; cdr3_aa: CASSYLRDNYEQYF
j_call: TRBJ2-6; v_call: TRBV2; clone_size: few; d_call: NA; cdr3_nt: TGTGCCAGCACCGACACTGGGGCCAACGTCCTGACTTTC; cdr3_aa: CASTDTGANVLTF
j_call: TRBJ1-4; v_call: TRBV5-4; clone_size: NA; d_call: NA; cdr3_nt: TGTGCCAGCAGCTTGAGTGCGGAAGGCGGAGGCGAAAAACTGTTTTTT; cdr3_aa: CASSLSAEGGGEKLFF
j_call: TRBJ1-2; v_call: TRBV5-1; clone_size: NA; d_call: TRBD1; cdr3_nt: TGCGCCAGCAGCGATCCGGGACAGGCGGTCTATGGCTACACCTTC; cdr3_aa: CASSDPGQAVYGYTF
j_call: TRBJ1-1; v_call: TRBV6-5; clone_size: NA; d_call: NA; cdr3_nt: TGTGCCAGCAGTTACAGTGAAGCTTTCTCTTCCTTGTCAGCTTTCTTT; cdr3_aa: CASSYSEAFSSLSAFF
j_call: TRBJ2-7; v_call: TRBV7-9; clone_size: NA; d_call: NA; cdr3_nt: TGTGCCAGCACCCTAGGGGCGGGGTCATACGAGCAGTACTTC; cdr3_aa: CASTLGAGSYEQYF
j_call: TRBJ1-2; v_call: TRBV29-1; clone_size: NA; d_call: TRBD1; cdr3_nt: TGCAGCGTGGGGACAGGGACCAACTATGGCTACACCTTC; cdr3_aa: CSVGTGTNYGYTF
j_call: TRBJ2-3; v_call: TRBV19; clone_size: NA; d_call: NA; cdr3_nt: TGTGCCAGTAGTACCACCACAGCTAGCACAGATACGCAGTATTTT; cdr3_aa: CASSTTTASTDTQYF
j_call: TRBJ2-5; v_call: TRBV6-1; clone_size: NA; d_call: NA; cdr3_nt: TGTGCCAGCAGTGAAGAAGACAGCAACCAAGAGACCCAGTACTTC; cdr3_aa: CASSEEDSNQETQYF
j_call: TRBJ1-1; v_call: TRBV27; clone_size: NA; d_call: NA; cdr3_nt: TGTGCCAGCAGTCACGACAGGAACACTGAAGCTTTCTTT; cdr3_aa: CASSHDRNTEAFF
j_call: TRBJ1-1; v_call: TRBV5-6; clone_size: few; d_call: TRBD1; cdr3_nt: TGTGCCAGCAGCTACTACGACGTGGGACAGGGCGCAGTAGCTTTCTTT; cdr3_aa: CASSYYDVGQGAVAFF
j_call: TRBJ1-2; v_call: TRBV3-1/TRBV3-2; clone_size: NA; d_call: NA; cdr3_nt: TGTGCCAGCAGCCAAGAATACAGCCACTATGGCTACACCTTC; cdr3_aa: CASSQEYSHYGYTF
j_call: TRBJ1-5; v_call: TRBV3-1/TRBV3-2; clone_size: once; d_call: NA; cdr3_nt: TGTGCCAGCAGTCCCTCAGGGGGCAATCAGCCCCAGCATTTT; cdr3_aa: CASSPSGGNQPQHF
j_call: TRBJ1-2; v_call: TRBV4-3; clone_size: NA; d_call: NA; cdr3_nt: TGCGCCAGCAGCCAAGAGGGAAGAGGGCGCGGCTACACCTTC; cdr3_aa: CASSQEGRGRGYTF
j_call: TRBJ1-1; v_call: TRBV19; clone_size: NA; d_call: NA; cdr3_nt: TGTGCCAGTCGCTACAGGAATGAAAACACTGAAGCTTTCTTT; cdr3_aa: CASRYRNENTEAFF
j_call: TRBJ2-2; v_call: TRBV4-3; clone_size: NA; d_call: NA; cdr3_nt: TGCGCCAGCAGCCAACATGGAGGGGCCGGGGGAAACACCGGGGAGCTGTTTTTT; cdr3_aa: CASSQHGGAGGNTGELFF
j_call: TRBJ1-1; v_call: TRBV30; clone_size: NA; d_call: NA; cdr3_nt: TGTGCCTGGAGGGTTGGGAGGATGAACACTGAAGCTTTCTTT; cdr3_aa: CAWRVGRMNTEAFF
j_call: TRBJ2-5; v_call: TRBV18; clone_size: NA; d_call: NA; cdr3_nt: TGTGCCAGCTCAAGGAGTTGGGCGGGGACTGAGACCCAGTACTTC; cdr3_aa: CASSRSWAGTETQYF
j_call: TRBJ1-4; v_call: TRBV6-5; clone_size: NA; d_call: TRBD1; cdr3_nt: TGTGCCAGCAGTTACTCGGGGACAGGGCGCGAAAAACTGTTTTTT; cdr3_aa: CASSYSGTGREKLFF
j_call: TRBJ1-2; v_call: TRBV12-3/TRBV12-4; clone_size: NA; d_call: NA; cdr3_nt: TGTGCCAGCAGTTTGCCAGTTTACAATGGCTACACCTTC; cdr3_aa: CASSLPVYNGYTF
j_call: TRBJ1-2; v_call: TRBV28; clone_size: NA; d_call: NA; cdr3_nt: TGTGCCAGCACAACGGGGTTTGGTGTTACGGGCTACACCTTC; cdr3_aa: CASTTGFGVTGYTF
j_call: TRBJ2-3; v_call: TRBV4-2; clone_size: NA; d_call: TRBD2; cdr3_nt: TGTGCCAGCAGCGAGGTAGCGGGGCAAACAGATACGCAGTATTTT; cdr3_aa: CASSEVAGQTDTQYF
j_call: TRBJ1-6; v_call: TRBV5-5; clone_size: NA; d_call: TRBD1; cdr3_nt: TGTGCCAGCAGCTTGGCGGGACAGGGTAATTCACCCCTCCACTTT; cdr3_aa: CASSLAGQGNSPLHF
j_call: TRBJ2-7; v_call: TRBV18; clone_size: NA; d_call: NA; cdr3_nt: TGTGCCAGCTCTACCTCCGGTAACGAGCAGTACTTC; cdr3_aa: CASSTSGNEQYF
j_call: TRBJ1-2; v_call: TRBV27; clone_size: NA; d_call: NA; cdr3_nt: TGTGCCAGCAGTTGGGACGGAGGGTCATCTAACTATGGCTACACCTTC; cdr3_aa: CASSWDGGSSNYGYTF
j_call: TRBJ1-3; v_call: TRBV6-1; clone_size: NA; d_call: TRBD1; cdr3_nt: TGTGCCAGCAGTGAACAGGGGGCTGGAAACACCATATATTTT; cdr3_aa: CASSEQGAGNTIYF
j_call: TRBJ2-3; v_call: TRBV6-5; clone_size: NA; d_call: TRBD2; cdr3_nt: TGTGCCAGCAGTTATCCGGGACTAGCGGGGGAGGATACGCAGTATTTT; cdr3_aa: CASSYPGLAGEDTQYF
j_call: TRBJ1-1; v_call: TRBV28; clone_size: NA; d_call: TRBD1; cdr3_nt: TGTGCCAGCAGTTTGTGGGACAGGTTAACACTGAACACTGAAGCTTTCTTT; cdr3_aa: CASSLWDRLTLNTEAFF
j_call: TRBJ1-6; v_call: TRBV2; clone_size: NA; d_call: NA; cdr3_nt: TGTGCCAGCAGCGGAGGTGCACCCTCACCCCTCCACTTT; cdr3_aa: CASSGGAPSPLHF
j_call: TRBJ1-6; v_call: TRBV5-1; clone_size: NA; d_call: TRBD1; cdr3_nt: TGCGCCAGCAGACGTGCGGACAGGGGGCGTATCTCCTATAATTCACCCCTCCACTTT; cdr3_aa: CASRRADRGRISYNSPLHF
j_call: TRBJ1-2; v_call: TRBV13; clone_size: many; d_call: TRBD1; cdr3_nt: TGTGCCAGCAGCTTGACAGGGGGCGGCAACTATGGCTACACCTTC; cdr3_aa: CASSLTGGGNYGYTF
j_call: TRBJ2-2; v_call: TRBV27; clone_size: once; d_call: TRBD2; cdr3_nt: TGTGCCAGCAGGGGACTAGCGGGGGGATCTGGGACCGGGGAGCTGTTTTTT; cdr3_aa: CASRGLAGGSGTGELFF
j_call: TRBJ1-2; v_call: TRBV5-6; clone_size: NA; d_call: TRBD1; cdr3_nt: TGTGCCAGCAGCCTGGGCCTGGGACAGGGCTCCTATGGCTACACCTTC; cdr3_aa: CASSLGLGQGSYGYTF
j_call: TRBJ1-4; v_call: TRBV9; clone_size: NA; d_call: NA; cdr3_nt: TGTGCCAGCAGCGTACGAACAGGAGGGAATGAAAAACTGTTTTTT; cdr3_aa: CASSVRTGGNEKLFF
j_call: TRBJ1-5; v_call: TRBV3-1/TRBV3-2; clone_size: NA; d_call: TRBD1; cdr3_nt: TGTGCCAGCAGCCCCGACAGGGTTGCTCAGCCCCAGCATTTT; cdr3_aa: CASSPDRVAQPQHF
j_call: TRBJ2-7; v_call: TRBV15; clone_size: NA; d_call: NA; cdr3_nt: TGTGCCACCAGCAGAATACAGGGCTACGAGCAGTACTTC; cdr3_aa: CATSRIQGYEQYF
j_call: TRBJ1-6; v_call: TRBV19; clone_size: NA; d_call: TRBD1; cdr3_nt: TGTGCCAGTAGTACCGGGGACAGGGTCTACTATAATTCACCCCTCCACTTT; cdr3_aa: CASSTGDRVYYNSPLHF
j_call: TRBJ1-1; v_call: TRBV6-5; clone_size: NA; d_call: NA; cdr3_nt: TGTGCCAGCAGTTCCCAGGGGAGAGGGTACACTGAAGCTTTCTTT; cdr3_aa: CASSSQGRGYTEAFF
j_call: TRBJ2-3; v_call: TRBV10-3; clone_size: NA; d_call: TRBD2; cdr3_nt: TGTGCCATCAGTGAGGCGACTAGCGGGGGCACAGATACGCAGTATTTT; cdr3_aa: CAISEATSGGTDTQYF